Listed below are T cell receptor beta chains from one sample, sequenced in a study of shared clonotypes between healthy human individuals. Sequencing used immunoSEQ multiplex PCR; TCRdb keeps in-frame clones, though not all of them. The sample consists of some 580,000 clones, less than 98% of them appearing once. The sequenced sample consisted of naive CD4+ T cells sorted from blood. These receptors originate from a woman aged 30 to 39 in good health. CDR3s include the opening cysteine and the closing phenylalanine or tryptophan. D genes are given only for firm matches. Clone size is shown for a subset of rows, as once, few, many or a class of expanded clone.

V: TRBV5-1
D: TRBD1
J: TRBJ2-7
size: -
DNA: TGCGCCAGCAGCTTGGGGGACAGGGACCAGGGCGAGCAGTACTTC
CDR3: CASSLGDRDQGEQYF

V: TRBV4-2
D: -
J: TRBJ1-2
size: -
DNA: TGTGCCAGCAGCCAAGTTTTGCAGGGAGTTTATGGCTACACCTTC
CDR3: CASSQVLQGVYGYTF

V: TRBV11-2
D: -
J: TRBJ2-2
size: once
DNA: TGTGCCAGCAGCCGTAATCGACTAGGGGCGGACACCGGGGAGCTGTTTTTT
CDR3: CASSRNRLGADTGELFF

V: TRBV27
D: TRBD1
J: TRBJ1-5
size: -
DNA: TGTGCCAGCAGTTTCTCACCCCGATCCGGGACAGGGGCAAATCAGCCCCAGCATTTT
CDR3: CASSFSPRSGTGANQPQHF

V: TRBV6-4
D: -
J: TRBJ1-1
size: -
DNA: TGTGCCAGCAGACCGGGACCCACGGGGGGAAACACTGAAGCTTTCTTT
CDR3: CASRPGPTGGNTEAFF

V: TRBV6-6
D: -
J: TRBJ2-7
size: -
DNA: TGTGCCAGCAGCCCGATACAGGGAAGAAGCTCCTACGAGCAGTACTTC
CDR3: CASSPIQGRSSYEQYF

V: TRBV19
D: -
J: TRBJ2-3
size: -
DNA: TGTGCCAGTAGAACAGGGTGGAACACAGATACGCAGTATTTT
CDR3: CASRTGWNTDTQYF

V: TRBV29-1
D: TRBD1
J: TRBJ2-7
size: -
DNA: TGCAGCGTTGAAACGGGACAGGGCCCGTACGAGCAGTACTTC
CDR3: CSVETGQGPYEQYF

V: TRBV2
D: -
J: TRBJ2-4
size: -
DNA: TGTGCCAGCAGTGAAGTCTGGGAGTCAGACGAAAACATTCAGTACTTC
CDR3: CASSEVWESDENIQYF

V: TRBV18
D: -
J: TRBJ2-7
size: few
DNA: TGTGCCAGCTCACCAAGCTCCATCTCCTACGAGCAGTACTTC
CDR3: CASSPSSISYEQYF

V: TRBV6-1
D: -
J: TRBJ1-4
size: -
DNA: TGTGCCAGCAGTGAAGCGCGAGCCGAGGGAAAACTGTTTTTT
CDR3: CASSEARAEGKLFF

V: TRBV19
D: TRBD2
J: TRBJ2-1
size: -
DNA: TGTGCCAGTAGTGTGACTAGCGGGCCCTTATCCTACAATGAGCAGTTCTTC
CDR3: CASSVTSGPLSYNEQFF

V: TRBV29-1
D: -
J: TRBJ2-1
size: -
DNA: TGCAGCGTTGAAGGGAGGGTCTCCTACAATGAGCAGTTCTTC
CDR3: CSVEGRVSYNEQFF

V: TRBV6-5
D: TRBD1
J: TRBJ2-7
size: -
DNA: TGTGCCAGCAGGTGGGACAGCACCTATAACGAGCAGTACTTC
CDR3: CASRWDSTYNEQYF

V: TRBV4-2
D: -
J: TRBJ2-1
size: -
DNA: TGTGCCAGCAGCCAAGCCGGGACTCGGGACGCTGGTGAGCAGTTCTTC
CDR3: CASSQAGTRDAGEQFF

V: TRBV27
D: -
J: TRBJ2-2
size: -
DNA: TGTGCCAGCAGTCTCTTACGGACGAACACCGGGGAGCTGTTTTTT
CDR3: CASSLLRTNTGELFF

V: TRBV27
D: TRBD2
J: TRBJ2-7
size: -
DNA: TGTGCCAGCAGTTGGTTTTCGCTAGCGGGTTCCTACGAGCAGTACTTC
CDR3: CASSWFSLAGSYEQYF

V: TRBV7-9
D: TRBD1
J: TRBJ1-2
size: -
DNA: TGTGCCAGCAGCTTGAGGACAGGGTTTAACTATGGCTACACCTTC
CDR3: CASSLRTGFNYGYTF

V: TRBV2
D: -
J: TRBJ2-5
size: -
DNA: TGTGCCAGCAGGGGTCCCGGGGGCCCCCACGAGACCCAGTACTTC
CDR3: CASRGPGGPHETQYF

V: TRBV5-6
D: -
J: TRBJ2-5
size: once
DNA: TGTGCCAGCAGCTTGCGGGGAGATGAGACCCAGTACTTC
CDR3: CASSLRGDETQYF

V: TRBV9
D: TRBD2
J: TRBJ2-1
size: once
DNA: TGTGCCAGCAGCGTAGTTAGCGGGAGTCACCATGAGCAGTTCTTC
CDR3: CASSVVSGSHHEQFF

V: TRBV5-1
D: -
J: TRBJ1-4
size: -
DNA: TGCGCCAGCAGCTTGGGAAGAGGGTCAACTAATGAAAAACTGTTTTTT
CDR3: CASSLGRGSTNEKLFF

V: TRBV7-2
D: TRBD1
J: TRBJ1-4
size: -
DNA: TGTGCCAGCAGCTTAGTTTTGTGGGGACAGGGGTTTGAACTGTTTTTT
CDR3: CASSLVLWGQGFELFF

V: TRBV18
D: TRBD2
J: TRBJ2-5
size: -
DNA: TGTGCCAGCTCGACTAGCTCAGAGACCCAGTACTTC
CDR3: CASSTSSETQYF

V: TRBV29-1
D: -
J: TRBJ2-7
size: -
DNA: TGCAGCGTTGCATCCGGGCCCAACTACGAGCAGTACTTC
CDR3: CSVASGPNYEQYF

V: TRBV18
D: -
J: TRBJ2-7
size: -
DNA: TGTGCCAGCTCACCCACCCGCGTCGAGCAGTACTTC
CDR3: CASSPTRVEQYF

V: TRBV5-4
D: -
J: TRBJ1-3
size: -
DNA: TGTGCCAGCAGCTCCGACAATGGATTTAGAAACACCATATATTTT
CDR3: CASSSDNGFRNTIYF

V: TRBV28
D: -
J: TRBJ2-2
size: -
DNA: TGTGCCAGCAGTTTAATCCTACTAGTCCCCGGGGAGCTGTTTTTT
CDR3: CASSLILLVPGELFF

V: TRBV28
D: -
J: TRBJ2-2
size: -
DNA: TGTGCCAGCAGTTTGATCGGGGAGCTGTTTTTT
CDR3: CASSLIGELFF

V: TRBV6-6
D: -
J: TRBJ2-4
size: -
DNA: TGTGCCAGCTTGGAGGGAGCCAAAAACATTCAGTACTTC
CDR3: CASLEGAKNIQYF

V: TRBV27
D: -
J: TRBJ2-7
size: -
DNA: TGTGCCAGCAGTTTACGGTTGCGGGTCCCCAACGAGCAGTACTTC
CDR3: CASSLRLRVPNEQYF

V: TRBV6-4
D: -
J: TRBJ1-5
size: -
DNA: TGTGCCAGCAGTGAAACAGGGAATAGCAATCAGCCCCAGCATTTT
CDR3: CASSETGNSNQPQHF